The 26 T cell receptor beta chains reported below all come from one sample, sequenced in a study of vaccination effects on CD4 cells after COVID-19. Produced via immunoSEQ multiplex PCR; TCRdb's table is partial and in-frame only. The sample has tens of thousands of clones, roughly 80% seen once. No antigens are known for them. The culture ran for around nine days, and then CD4+ T cells were isolated. Each person got two doses of an mRNA SARS-CoV-2 vaccine, BNT162b2 or mRNA-1273. The input for sequencing was CD4+ T cells from PBMCs cultured without peptide, taken after COVID-19 vaccination. The receptors here all came from a human donor who received a COVID-19 vaccine.

This rearrangement joins TRBV2 to TRBJ2-5, with D possibly matching TRBD1 (6 bases). Germline V lookup: CDR1 SNHLY, CDR2 FYNNEI. The ends were cut back, 4 bases at V and 2 bases at J, with 8 bases in the middle. The CDR3 is 13 amino acids. CDR3 coding DNA: TGTGCCAGCAGTGGGACAGAACAAGAGACCCAGTACTTC. Its protein is CASSGTEQETQYF.

The rearrangement uses TRBV5-4 and TRBJ1-1; no firm D call. In germline, CDR1 is SGHNT, CDR2 YYREEE (reference sequence). The V end lost 4 bases, the J end lost 4 bases, and 20 bases lay between the germline ends. The CDR3 extends over 16 amino acids. CDR3 bases: TGTGCCAGCAGCACCCGGACGACCGGCTATGGCACTGAAGCTTTCTTT. Translation gives CASSTRTTGYGTEAFF. Supplemented by reference TRBV5-4 and TRBJ1-1, the full variable domain reads ETGVTQSPTHLIKTRGQQVTLRCSSQSGHNTVSWYQQALGQGPQFIFQYYREEENGRGNFPPRFSGLQFPNYSSELNVNALELDDSALYLCASSTRTTGYGTEAFFGQGTRLTVV.

This sequence joins TRBV4-2 and TRBJ1-5, with 8 bases lining up with TRBD1. Germline V gene sequence: CDR1 LGHNA, CDR2 YNFKEQ. The CDR3 is made up of 14 amino acids. With V trimmed by 4 bases and J by 4 bases, 3 bases remained unmatched. CDR3 bases: TGTGCCAGCAGCCCCCGGACAGGGAATCAGCCCCAGCATTTT. Amino acids: CASSPRTGNQPQHF.

The chain has TRBV7-8 and TRBJ2-2; 7 nucleotides match TRBD2. Per germline, CDR1 SGHVS and CDR2 FQNEAQ. There are 17 residues in the CDR3. V lost 1 base to trimming and J lost 4 bases; unmatched junction nucleotides: 9. The CDR3 DNA reads TGTGCCAGCAGCTTAGTACGGCGGGGGTTAGGCACCGGGGAGCTGTTTTTT. Translated, it gives CASSLVRRGLGTGELFF. Full variable domain (missing parts from reference TRBV7-8 and TRBJ2-2): GAGVSQSPRYKVAKRGQDVALRCDPISGHVSLFWYQQALGQGPEFLTYFQNEAQLDKSGLPSDRFFAERPEGSVSTLKIQRTQQEDSAVYLCASSLVRRGLGTGELFFGEGSRLTVL.

The chain carries TRBV30 and TRBJ1-1; no clear D gene. V was cut by 1 base and J by 6 bases, with 21 bases left in between. The CDR3 totals 16 residues. The germline V gene has CDR1 GTSNPN and CDR2 SVGIG (reference sequence). CDR3 in DNA: TGTGCCTGGAGTGAGTTTGGGCGGGTACAGAGGTCTGAAGCTTTCTTT. Protein: CAWSEFGRVQRSEAFF.

The V call is TRBV11-1, the J call TRBJ2-1; D tentatively reads TRBD1 or TRBD2 (5 bases each). V lost 3 bases, J lost 7 bases, and 16 bases lay in between. From germline, CDR1 is SGHAT and CDR2 FQDESV (reference sequence). This CDR3 spans 15 amino acids. Here the CDR3 reads CASSFGTLGANEQFF. The CDR3 region has the DNA TGTGCCAGCAGCTTTGGGACCTTAGGGGCGAATGAGCAGTTCTTC.

The rearrangement links TRBV3-1 (or the pseudogene TRBV3-2) to TRBJ2-5; D ambiguous. The V gene lost 4 bases and the J gene lost 7 bases, with 13 bases spanning the gap. The CDR3 totals 13 residues. Germline V CDR1 and CDR2: LGHDT, YNNKEL (reference sequence). CDR3 in amino acids: CASSRLSSGTQYF. The CDR3 bases are TGTGCCAGCAGCCGATTGTCCTCCGGGACCCAGTACTTC.

This chain links TRBV10-2 with TRBJ2-3; 10 nucleotides match TRBD2. The length of the CDR3 is 15 residues. Germline CDR1 WSHSY, CDR2 SAAADI. The V and J ends lost 2 bases and 5 bases, in that order; junction bases with no gene match: 4. CDR3 sequence: CASSELAGVGDTQYF. Here the CDR3 DNA reads TGCGCCAGCAGTGAGCTAGCGGGGGTTGGAGATACGCAGTATTTT.

The chain couples TRBV6-1 to TRBJ1-2; tentative D call: TRBD1 (5 bases). Deletions cut 2 bases from V and 8 bases from J, with 12 bases between. In germline, CDR1 is MNHNS, CDR2 SASEGT. This CDR3 comprises 13 residues. As DNA, the CDR3 is TGTGCCAGCAGTGAAAGGTGGGGGGAGGGCTACACCTTC. Protein: CASSERWGEGYTF.

The gene calls are TRBV6-5 and TRBJ1-6, with D maybe TRBD1 (5 bases). Trimming stripped 0 bases from V and 14 bases from J, with 8 bases between. The CDR3 is made up of 12 amino acids. CDR1 MNHEY and CDR2 SVGAGI come from the germline V gene. The CDR3 sequence is CASSYSEGTLHF. The DNA for the CDR3 is TGTGCCAGCAGTTACTCGGAGGGGACCCTCCACTTT.

This chain uses TRBV7-2 with TRBJ1-5; D remains unclear. The V end lost 3 bases, the J end lost 0 bases, and 9 bases lay between the germline ends. Germline V gives CDR1 SGHTA, CDR2 FQGNSA. This CDR3 has 15 amino acids. The CDR3 sequence: CASSFISNSNQPQHF. CDR3 bases: TGTGCCAGCAGCTTTATCTCGAATAGCAATCAGCCCCAGCATTTT. The full variable domain, in which reference TRBV7-2 and TRBJ1-5 provide the parts outside the CDR3, is GAGVSQSPSNKVTEKGKDVELRCDPISGHTALYWYRQSLGQGLEFLIYFQGNSAPDKSGLPSDRFSAERTGGSVSTLTIQRTQQEDSAVYLCASSFISNSNQPQHFGDGTRLSIL.

This sequence joins TRBV7-2 and TRBJ2-3; a possible D gene is TRBD1 (7 bases). The CDR3 covers 14 residues. The germline V gene encodes CDR1 SGHTA and CDR2 FQGNSA. With 6 bases removed from V and 4 bases from J, the gap between germline ends came to 14 bases. This chain's CDR3 is CASRVGGTADTQYF. In DNA form, the CDR3 reads TGTGCCAGCAGAGTAGGGGGGACAGCAGATACGCAGTATTTT.

This clone was found once. The gene calls are TRBV5-1 and TRBJ1-1; D remains unclear. Between the trimmed V and J ends, which lost 5 bases and 0 bases, there was a span of 11 bases. This CDR3 contains 14 residues. The V gene's germline CDR1 is SGHRS and CDR2 YFSETQ. CDR3 nucleotide sequence: TGCGCCAGCAGGGTTGAGTTAGTGAACACTGAAGCTTTCTTT. Translated: CASRVELVNTEAFF.

V usage is TRBV27 and J usage is TRBJ2-5; D call uncertain. The V gene's germline CDR1 is MNHEY and CDR2 SMNVEV (reference sequence). V shed 4 bases and J shed 2 bases, with 8 bases lying between them. The CDR3 is made up of 13 amino acids. In DNA form, the CDR3 reads TGTGCCAGCAGTTCTGGGGATCAAGAGACCCAGTACTTC. Its protein product is CASSSGDQETQYF.

The chain links TRBV6-2 or TRBV6-3 to TRBJ2-1; D gene unclear. Germline V lookup: CDR1 MNHEY, CDR2 SVGEGT. V was clipped by 0 bases and J by 4 bases, with 25 bases between them. The CDR3 has 20 amino acids. The CDR3 coding sequence is TGTGCCAGCAGTTACTCGAGTGCTGGGGTTGGGTTGGCCAGGTACAATGAGCAGTTCTTC. This encodes CASSYSSAGVGLARYNEQFF.

The gene calls are TRBV6-1 and TRBJ1-1; weak D call: TRBD1 (5 bases). V lost 1 base and J 6 bases, leaving 9 bases between the germline ends. The CDR3 loop spans 13 amino acids. CDR1 is MNHNS, CDR2 SASEGT, per germline. The CDR3 DNA reads as TGTGCCAGCAGTGAAGTACGGGGCGCTGAAGCTTTCTTT. Translated, it gives CASSEVRGAEAFF.

V is TRBV10-1 and J is TRBJ1-6; D is possibly TRBD1 (5 bases). Deletions cut 5 bases from V and 8 bases from J, with 10 bases between. Germline V gene lookup returns CDR1 WNHNN and CDR2 SYGVQD (reference sequence). CDR3 size: 13 residues. In nucleotides, the CDR3 is TGCGCCAGCAGTCTGGGGGGTGATTCACCCCTCCACTTT. The encoded protein is CASSLGGDSPLHF.

The chain joins TRBV29-1 to TRBJ1-5, with 7 positions matching TRBD1. The CDR3 is made up of 12 amino acids. Germline CDR1 is SQVTM and CDR2 is ANQGSEA. V gave up 6 bases and J gave up 7 bases; unmatched junction bases: 6. For the CDR3, the DNA is TGCAGCGTGAAGGGGGCCGGACAGCCCCAGCATTTT. Amino acid sequence: CSVKGAGQPQHF.

V and J are TRBV7-2 and TRBJ2-5; 7 bases line up with TRBD1. With 6 bases clipped from V and 5 bases from J, the junction kept 12 bases outside the gene matches. CDR3 length: 15 amino acids. Germline CDR1 reads SGHTA; CDR2 reads FQGNSA. CDR3 protein: CASRANRGRGETQYF. The CDR3 region has the DNA TGTGCCAGCAGGGCAAACAGGGGAAGAGGGGAGACCCAGTACTTC.

This clone showed up just once. V usage is TRBV2 and J usage is TRBJ2-3; D uncertain. CDR1 is SNHLY and CDR2 is FYNNEI in the germline V gene. The ends were cut back, 2 bases at V and 4 bases at J, with 10 bases in the middle. The CDR3 loop spans 14 amino acids. CDR3 nucleotide sequence: TGTGCCAGCAGTGAAACCGGGTGGGCAGATACGCAGTATTTT. Amino acid sequence: CASSETGWADTQYF.

This chain connects TRBV2 to TRBJ1-1; no definite D call. The CDR3 loop spans 11 amino acids. V was shortened by 5 bases and J by 3 bases, with 4 bases between the two germline ends. Germline V gene sequence: CDR1 SNHLY, CDR2 FYNNEI. CDR3 nucleotides: TGTGCCAGCAGTCGTTACACTGAAGCTTTCTTT. Its protein product is CASSRYTEAFF.

This chain connects TRBV30 to TRBJ1-5; 9 positions agree with TRBD1. The CDR3 covers 16 residues. With V trimmed by 1 base and J by 7 bases, 11 bases remained unmatched. Germline CDR1 is GTSNPN and CDR2 is SVGIG (reference sequence). In DNA form, the CDR3 reads TGTGCCTGGAGTGCGAGTAGGACAGGGGAGGAACAGCCCCAGCATTTT. Translating gives CAWSASRTGEEQPQHF.

V is TRBV7-9 and J is TRBJ1-2; D possibly corresponds to TRBD1 (5 bases). Germline values: CDR1 SEHNR, CDR2 FQNEAQ (reference sequence). V lost 5 bases and J lost 7, with 11 bases in between. This CDR3 comprises 12 residues. Written as DNA, the CDR3 is TGTGCCAGCAGCCTCATGGGGGTTGGCTACACCTTC. Its translation is CASSLMGVGYTF. Together with reference TRBV7-9 and TRBJ1-2, the CDR3 gives the full variable domain: DTGVSQNPRHKITKRGQNVTFRCDPISEHNRLYWYRQTLGQGPEFLTYFQNEAQLEKSRLLSDRFSAERPKGSFSTLEIQRTEQGDSAMYLCASSLMGVGYTFGSGTRLTVV.

The rearrangement joins TRBV5-3 to TRBJ1-5; D might be TRBD1 (5 bases). TRBV5-3 is an ORF, and what it does is uncertain. The V and J ends lost 0 bases and 7 bases respectively, with 14 bases between them. The CDR3 consists of 15 residues. CDR3 loop: CARSLAWGYDQPQHF. The CDR3 nucleotides are TGTGCCAGAAGCTTGGCCTGGGGGTACGACCAGCCCCAGCATTTT.

The DNA for the CDR3 is TGTGCCACCAGCAGAGAAAGGAACACCGGGGAGCTGTTTTTT. Encoded protein: CATSRERNTGELFF. The chain employs TRBV15 and TRBJ2-2; D is uncertain. The ends were cut back, 0 bases at V and 1 base at J, with 3 bases in the middle. Per germline, CDR1 LNHNV and CDR2 YYDKDF (reference sequence). This CDR3 has 14 amino acids.

This chain joins TRBV18 and TRBJ2-5, with a tentative D call TRBD2 (6 bases). The CDR3 loop spans 12 amino acids. Per germline, CDR1 KGHSH and CDR2 LQKENI. The ends were cut back, 5 bases at V and 2 bases at J, with 6 bases in the middle. Here the CDR3 reads CASSGGQETQYF. CDR3 in DNA: TGTGCCAGCTCAGGGGGGCAAGAGACCCAGTACTTC.